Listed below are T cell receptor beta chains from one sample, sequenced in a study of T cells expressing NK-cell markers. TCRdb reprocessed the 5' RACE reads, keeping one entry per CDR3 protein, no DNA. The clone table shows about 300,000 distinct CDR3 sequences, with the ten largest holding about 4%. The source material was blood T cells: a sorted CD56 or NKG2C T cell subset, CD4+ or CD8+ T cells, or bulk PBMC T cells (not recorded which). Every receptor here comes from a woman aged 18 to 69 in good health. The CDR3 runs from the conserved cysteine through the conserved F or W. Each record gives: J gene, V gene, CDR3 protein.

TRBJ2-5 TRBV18 CASSTSYSGGTETQYF
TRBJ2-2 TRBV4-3 CASSEFGGELFF
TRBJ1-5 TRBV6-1 CASFGAGRGLNNQPQHF
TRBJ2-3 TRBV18 CASSGRRGADTQYF
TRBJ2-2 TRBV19 CASSIDSVRANTGELFF
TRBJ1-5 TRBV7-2 CASSQGGNQPQHF
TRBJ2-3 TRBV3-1 CASSQLRGLAGVSDTQYF
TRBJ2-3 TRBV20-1 CSARRGAPRTDTQYF
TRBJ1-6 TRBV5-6 CASSLRDRGVSPLHF
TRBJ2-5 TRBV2 CASRETGTSGGPAMF